These T cell receptor beta chains were read from a single sample in a study of blood T cell repertoires in COVID-19. Only in-frame clones appear in the TCRdb table, and some are missing; sequencing was by immunoSEQ multiplex PCR. The data contain roughly 160,000 clones, approximately 81% of them singletons. The source material was peripheral blood. The receptors derive from a man aged 18 to 30 with active or convalescent COVID-19. The CDR3 runs from the conserved cysteine through the conserved F or W. D genes are given only for firm matches. Size tells how often a clone was seen (once, few, many) or the class of an expanded clone, and some rows leave it out.

TRBD2	.	TRBV19	TRBJ2-1	TGTGCCAGTAGTGCGGGAGGGGACAATGAGCAGTTCTTC	CASSAGGDNEQFF
TRBD1	.	TRBV30	TRBJ2-3	TGTGCCTGGAGTGTAACGGGACAGGGGGATACGCAGTATTTT	CAWSVTGQGDTQYF
.	.	TRBV3-1/TRBV3-2	TRBJ2-2	TGTGCCAGCAGCCAAATTGTAACCGGGGAGCTGTTTTTT	CASSQIVTGELFF
TRBD1	.	TRBV10-3	TRBJ1-5	TGTGCCATCAGTGCGGACAGGGATCAGCCCCAGCATTTT	CAISADRDQPQHF
.	.	TRBV7-9	TRBJ1-1	TGTGCCAGCAGCTCCGCTAGCAGGGAGGGCTGGACTGAAGCTTTCTTT	CASSSASREGWTEAFF
TRBD1	.	TRBV11-2	TRBJ1-4	TGTGCCAGCAGCTTAGGGGACAGGTTTAATGAAAAACTGTTTTTT	CASSLGDRFNEKLFF
TRBD2	.	TRBV7-2	TRBJ2-7	TGTGCCAGCAGCTTAGTGGCGGGAGGCTACGAGCAGTACTTC	CASSLVAGGYEQYF
TRBD1	few	TRBV11-2	TRBJ2-3	TGTGCCAGCAGCCCCGGACAGGGACCTTTCACAGATACGCAGTATTTT	CASSPGQGPFTDTQYF
.	.	TRBV5-1	TRBJ1-5	TGCGCCAGCAGCCTGGGGGACTTCAATCAGCCCCAGCATTTT	CASSLGDFNQPQHF
.	.	TRBV19	TRBJ1-2	TGTGCCAGTAGTACCGGGATCAACTATGGCTACACCTTC	CASSTGINYGYTF
TRBD1	few	TRBV7-2	TRBJ2-1	TGTGCCAGCAGCGGTGGGACAGTCTCCTACAATGAGCAGTTCTTC	CASSGGTVSYNEQFF
.	.	TRBV12-3/TRBV12-4	TRBJ2-1	TGTGCCAGCAGTTTACTGGGGGCGAATGAGCAGTTCTTC	CASSLLGANEQFF
.	.	TRBV2	TRBJ1-4	TGTGCCAGCACCGAAACCAGGGTAACTAATGAAAAACTGTTTTTT	CASTETRVTNEKLFF
.	.	TRBV7-8	TRBJ2-6	TGTGCCAGCAGCTTAGATAGGGGTGGGGCCAACGTCCTGACTTTC	CASSLDRGGANVLTF
.	.	TRBV7-6	TRBJ2-5	TGTGCCAGCAGCTTATCCGTCGAGGAAAAGTACTTC	CASSLSVEEKYF
.	.	TRBV4-3	TRBJ1-5	TGCGCCAGCAGCCAAGATTGGGCCAAGGGAGAAGGGCAGCCCCAGCATTTT	CASSQDWAKGEGQPQHF
TRBD2	.	TRBV19	TRBJ2-5	TGTGCCAGTAGTATCCTAGCGGGGCAAGAGACCCAGTACTTC	CASSILAGQETQYF
TRBD2	.	TRBV6-4	TRBJ2-1	TGTGCCAGCAGTGCTTCAAGCGGGGGGGGTAATGAGCAGTTCTTC	CASSASSGGGNEQFF
.	.	TRBV7-3	TRBJ2-7	TGTGCCAGCAGTACGACTAGTTCGTCCGAGCAGTACTTC	CASSTTSSSEQYF
.	.	TRBV19	TRBJ1-1	TGTGCCAGTAGTATCGGGGGGGCGAACACTGAAGCTTTCTTT	CASSIGGANTEAFF
.	.	TRBV7-2	TRBJ2-2	TGTGCCAGCAGCTTAATAGGTAGCGCCGGGGAGCTGTTTTTT	CASSLIGSAGELFF
.	.	TRBV7-9	TRBJ1-4	TGTGCCAGCAGCCGTGGACAGTCTAATGAAAAACTGTTTTTT	CASSRGQSNEKLFF
TRBD1	.	TRBV9	TRBJ1-1	TGTGCCAGCAGCGGAGACAGGGGTTTTACTGAAGCTTTCTTT	CASSGDRGFTEAFF
TRBD1	.	TRBV5-1	TRBJ1-2	TGCGCCAGCAGCTACCCGTCCTTAGGACAGGGGGAGATCTTC	CASSYPSLGQGEIF
TRBD1	.	TRBV3-1/TRBV3-2	TRBJ1-1	TGTGCCAGCAGCCAGGGGACAGCCTTAATGAACACTGAAGCTTTCTTT	CASSQGTALMNTEAFF
.	.	TRBV5-1	TRBJ1-3	TGCGCCAGCAGCCCCCTTAGTGGGGCCTACTCTGGAAACACCATATATTTT	CASSPLSGAYSGNTIYF
TRBD2	.	TRBV15	TRBJ2-5	TGTGCCACCAGCAGAGAGACCGGGACTAGCGGCACCCAAGAGACCCAGTACTTC	CATSRETGTSGTQETQYF
TRBD1	.	TRBV5-6	TRBJ1-2	TGTGCCAGCAATGGCAGGGGGCGCAAGAACTATGGCTACACCTTC	CASNGRGRKNYGYTF
TRBD2	.	TRBV3-1/TRBV3-2	TRBJ2-7	TGTGCCAGCAGCCCAGCTGCGGGGGGATTCTACGAGCAGTACTTC	CASSPAAGGFYEQYF
.	.	TRBV2	TRBJ1-5	TGTGCCAGCAGATTCGGGGGGCGCGGCAATCAGCCCCAGCATTTT	CASRFGGRGNQPQHF
.	.	TRBV5-6	TRBJ2-2	TGTGCCAGCAGCTTGGTCACGGTGAAGGGGACCGGGGAGCTGTTTTTT	CASSLVTVKGTGELFF
.	.	TRBV19	TRBJ1-1	TGTGCCAGTCGGTCCGTCACTGAAGCTTTCTTT	CASRSVTEAFF
.	.	TRBV7-8	TRBJ2-1	TGTGCCAGCAACGGAGGGAGGGGGGGCTCCTACAATGAGCAGTTCTTC	CASNGGRGGSYNEQFF
TRBD1	.	TRBV28	TRBJ1-6	TGTGCCAGCAGTTTACGGGCTGGACAGGGTAAGGCACCCCTCCACTTT	CASSLRAGQGKAPLHF
TRBD1	.	TRBV19	TRBJ1-5	TGTGCCAGTAGTCCGACAGGGAATCAGCCCCAGCATTTT	CASSPTGNQPQHF
.	.	TRBV4-2	TRBJ1-5	TGTGCCAGCAGCCAAGAAGGCTCGGGGGTGGGTCAGCCCCAGCATTTT	CASSQEGSGVGQPQHF
TRBD2	once	TRBV19	TRBJ2-1	TGTGCCAGTAGTATGGGACTAGAGAATAATGAGCAGTTCTTC	CASSMGLENNEQFF